The rows below give T cell receptor beta chains drawn from one sample of a study of blood T cell repertoires in COVID-19. Sequencing used immunoSEQ multiplex PCR; TCRdb keeps in-frame clones, though not all of them. The repertoire includes fewer than 300,000 clones, 83% of them detected once, and around 6% sits in the top ten. Sequencing was performed on peripheral blood. The receptors were sampled from an elderly man with acute or convalescent COVID-19. Both conserved end residues are part of each CDR3. The order of the fields is V gene, CDR3 protein.

V: TRBV7-8; CDR3: CASSLLASPYNEQFF
V: TRBV7-2; CDR3: CASSPSFAGVSNEQFF
V: TRBV5-4; CDR3: CASRPGGLDYGYTF
V: TRBV2; CDR3: CASGQLVTGELFF
V: TRBV6-2/TRBV6-3; CDR3: CASSYDSRYGYTF
V: TRBV7-2; CDR3: CASSLWSSGGSQETQYF
V: TRBV6-4; CDR3: CASSSGAGGYNEQFF
V: TRBV6-5; CDR3: CASSRQGYGYTF
V: TRBV5-3; CDR3: CARSFRGRILEPNGYTF
V: TRBV30; CDR3: CAWTLVNTEAFF
V: TRBV4-2; CDR3: CASSQRLAGGRPLETQYF
V: TRBV5-5; CDR3: CASSFSGTGVSDTQYF
V: TRBV7-2; CDR3: CASSPNSLYYTF
V: TRBV30; CDR3: CAWSGGQGYGYTF
V: TRBV30; CDR3: CAWSVGTSGPKYF
V: TRBV18; CDR3: CASSQGAANTEAFF
V: TRBV13; CDR3: CASSLFRSPQYF
V: TRBV11-2; CDR3: CASSYGQGNGNTIYF
V: TRBV5-1; CDR3: CASSFGTSGGIDTQYF
V: TRBV5-1; CDR3: CASSFAGGPSYEQYF
V: TRBV19; CDR3: CASSSSGIRGELFF
V: TRBV28; CDR3: CANSPSETNTEAFF
V: TRBV7-9; CDR3: CASSSPPKGFGNTIYF
V: TRBV6-1; CDR3: CASSEYRGGSAEAFF
V: TRBV23-1; CDR3: CASSQSISSGFWEWVEAYNEQFF
V: TRBV10-1; CDR3: CASRVEGGYISSPLHF
V: TRBV19; CDR3: CASSSTGNTIYF
V: TRBV15; CDR3: CATSIPPTGGSNEKLFF
V: TRBV2; CDR3: CASSRGSENIQYF
V: TRBV11-2; CDR3: CASSSDATSPYEQYF
V: TRBV28; CDR3: CASAIRGQGNQPQHF
V: TRBV5-8; CDR3: CASSLNLAVGDTDTQYF
V: TRBV24-1; CDR3: CATSDLKGSGRGQETQYF
V: TRBV3-1/TRBV3-2; CDR3: CASSPAGPSEAFF